This T cell receptor (beta chain) is from a study of molecular identifiers for immune sequencing clone quantification. The study, taken as a whole, reports: For effector cells, clones above 20 RNA copies held over 97% of molecules; for naive cells, under 1%.

Comments on this clonotype: Antigen specificity is unknown.

One entry per CDR3 protein, called by TCRdb with MiXCR from the PCR reads. The sample records some 590,000 distinct CDR3 sequences, 25% being singletons. Per the germline V gene, CDR1 is DFQATT and CDR2 is SNEGSKA (reference sequence). J lost 4 bases, V lost 3 bases, and 19 bases had no gene match. The CDR3 is 19 residues long. For naive CD8 T cells, sorting used the CD8+CD4-CCR7+CD45RA+ phenotype. The TCR originated in a human donor in good health. Some libraries in this study had Jurkat cell RNA spiked in. The chain carries TRBV20-1 and TRBJ2-5; 11 bases match TRBD2. The sequenced sample consisted of naive CD8+ T cells from blood, with Jurkat cell RNA spiked in. Regarding subset: FACS-sorted CD8+CD4-CCR7+CD45RA+ naive T cells. The CDR3 DNA reads TGCAGTGCTAGGCTCCTGGGAGCTAGCGGGGGGTTAAGAGGAGAGACCCAGTACTTC. Residues: CSARLLGASGGLRGETQYF.